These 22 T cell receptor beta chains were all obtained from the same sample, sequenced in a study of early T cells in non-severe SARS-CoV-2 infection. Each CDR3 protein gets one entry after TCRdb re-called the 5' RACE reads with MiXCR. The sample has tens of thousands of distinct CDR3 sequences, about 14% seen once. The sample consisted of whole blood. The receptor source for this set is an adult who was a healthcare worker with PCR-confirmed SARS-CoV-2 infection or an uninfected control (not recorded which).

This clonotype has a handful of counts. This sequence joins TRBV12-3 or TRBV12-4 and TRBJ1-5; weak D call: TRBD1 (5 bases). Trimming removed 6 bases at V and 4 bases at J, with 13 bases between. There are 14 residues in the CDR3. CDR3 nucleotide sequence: TGTGCCAGCAGAACCGGGGCAACGAATCAGCCCCAGCATTTT. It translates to CASRTGATNQPQHF.

The CDR3 sequence: CASSQGLFF. In nucleotides, the CDR3 is TGTGCCAGCAGCCAGGGCCTGTTCTTC. The chain employs TRBV6-1 and TRBJ2-1, with D possibly being TRBD1 (5 bases). CDR1 is MNHNS and CDR2 is SASEGT in the germline V gene. The CDR3 has 9 amino acids. V gave up 6 bases and J gave up 15 bases, with 9 bases separating them.

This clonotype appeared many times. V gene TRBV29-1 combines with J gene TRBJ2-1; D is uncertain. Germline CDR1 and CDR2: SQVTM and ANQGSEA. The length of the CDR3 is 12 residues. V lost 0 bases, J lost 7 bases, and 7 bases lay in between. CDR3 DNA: TGCAGCGTTGAAGAAAATCTAAATGAGCAGTTCTTC. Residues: CSVEENLNEQFF.

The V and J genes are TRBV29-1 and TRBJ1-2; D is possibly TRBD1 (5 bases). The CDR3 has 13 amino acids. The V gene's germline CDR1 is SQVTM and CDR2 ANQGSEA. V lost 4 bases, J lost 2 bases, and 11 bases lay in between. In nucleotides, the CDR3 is TGCAGCGTTGGGAGGGGAGTGAACTATGGCTACACCTTC. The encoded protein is CSVGRGVNYGYTF.

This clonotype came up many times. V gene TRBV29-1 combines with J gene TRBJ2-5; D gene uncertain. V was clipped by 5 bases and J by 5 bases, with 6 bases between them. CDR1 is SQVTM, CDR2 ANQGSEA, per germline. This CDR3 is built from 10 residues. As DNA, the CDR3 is TGCAGCGTTTATATGGAGACCCAGTACTTC. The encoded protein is CSVYMETQYF.

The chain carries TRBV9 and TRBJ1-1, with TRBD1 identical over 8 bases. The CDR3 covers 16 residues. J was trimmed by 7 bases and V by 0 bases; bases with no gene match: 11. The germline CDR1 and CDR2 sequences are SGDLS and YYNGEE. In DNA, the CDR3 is TGTGCCAGCAGCGTAGTGCAGGGGTGGACAGGGAATGAAGCTTTCTTT. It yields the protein CASSVVQGWTGNEAFF.

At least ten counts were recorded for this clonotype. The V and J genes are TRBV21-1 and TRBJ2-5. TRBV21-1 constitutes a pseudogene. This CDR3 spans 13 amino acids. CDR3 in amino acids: CASSRTDGETQYF. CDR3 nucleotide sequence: TGTGCCAGCAGCAGAACAGATGGAGAGACCCAGTACTTC.

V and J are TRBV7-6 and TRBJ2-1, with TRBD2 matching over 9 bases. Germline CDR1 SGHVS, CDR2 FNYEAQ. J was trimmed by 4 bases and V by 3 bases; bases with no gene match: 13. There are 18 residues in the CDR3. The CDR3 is CASSFSAGGSYNYNEQFF. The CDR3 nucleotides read TGTGCCAGCAGCTTTTCGGCGGGAGGGTCTTACAATTACAATGAGCAGTTCTTC.

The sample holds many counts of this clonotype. DNA for the CDR3: TGCAGTGCTAGAGTCTTAACCTATGGCTACACCTTC. Protein: CSARVLTYGYTF. The chain is built from TRBV20-1 and TRBJ1-2; D not certain. Trimming shortened V by 1 base and J by 4 bases, and 7 bases separated the two germline ends. The CDR3 sequence is 12 residues long. The germline V gene has CDR1 DFQATT and CDR2 SNEGSKA (reference sequence).

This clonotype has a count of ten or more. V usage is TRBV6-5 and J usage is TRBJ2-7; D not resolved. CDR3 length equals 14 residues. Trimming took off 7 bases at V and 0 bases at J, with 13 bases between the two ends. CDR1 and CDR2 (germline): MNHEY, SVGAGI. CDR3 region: CASKLMQSSYEQYF. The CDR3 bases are TGTGCCAGCAAATTAATGCAGAGCTCCTACGAGCAGTACTTC.

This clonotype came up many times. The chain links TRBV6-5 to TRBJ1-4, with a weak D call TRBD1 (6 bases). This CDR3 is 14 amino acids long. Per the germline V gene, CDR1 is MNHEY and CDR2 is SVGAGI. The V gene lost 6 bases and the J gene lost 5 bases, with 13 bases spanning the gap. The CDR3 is CASRKGDPNEKLFF. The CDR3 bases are TGTGCCAGCAGGAAGGGGGACCCCAATGAAAAACTGTTTTTT.

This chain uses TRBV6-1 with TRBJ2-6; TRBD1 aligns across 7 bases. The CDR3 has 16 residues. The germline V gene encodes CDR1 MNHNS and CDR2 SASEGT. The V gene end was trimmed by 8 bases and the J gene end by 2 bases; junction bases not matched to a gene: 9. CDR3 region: CASLKITGAGANVLTF. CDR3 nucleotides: TGTGCCAGCCTAAAAATTACAGGGGCTGGGGCCAACGTCCTGACTTTC.

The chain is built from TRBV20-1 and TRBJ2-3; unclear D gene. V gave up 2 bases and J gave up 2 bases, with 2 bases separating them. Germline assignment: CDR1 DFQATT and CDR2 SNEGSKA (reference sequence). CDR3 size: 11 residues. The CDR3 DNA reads TGCAGTGCTAGATTCACAGATACGCAGTATTTT. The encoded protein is CSARFTDTQYF.

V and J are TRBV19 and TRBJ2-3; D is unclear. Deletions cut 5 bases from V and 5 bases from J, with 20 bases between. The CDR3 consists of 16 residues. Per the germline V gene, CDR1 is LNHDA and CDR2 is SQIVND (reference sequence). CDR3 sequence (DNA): TGTGCCAGTAGTGCCCAAAAGACCGGTCGTTTAGATACGCAGTATTTT. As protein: CASSAQKTGRLDTQYF.

The CDR3 sequence is CASSLVTVVTGANVLTF. CDR3 DNA sequence: TGTGCCAGCAGCTTGGTCACAGTCGTGACCGGGGCCAACGTCCTGACTTTC. This rearrangement joins TRBV5-6 to TRBJ2-6; D gene uncertain. V lost 0 bases to trimming and J lost 4 bases, with 14 bases between them. This CDR3 region has 17 residues. Per germline, CDR1 SGHDT and CDR2 YYEEEE.

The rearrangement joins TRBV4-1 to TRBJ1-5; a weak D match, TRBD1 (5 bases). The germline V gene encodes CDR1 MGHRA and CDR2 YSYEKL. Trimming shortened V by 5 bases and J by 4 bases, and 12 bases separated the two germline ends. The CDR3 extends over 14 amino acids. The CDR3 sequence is CASSGTGFNQPQHF. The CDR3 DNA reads TGCGCCAGCAGCGGGACGGGCTTTAATCAGCCCCAGCATTTT.

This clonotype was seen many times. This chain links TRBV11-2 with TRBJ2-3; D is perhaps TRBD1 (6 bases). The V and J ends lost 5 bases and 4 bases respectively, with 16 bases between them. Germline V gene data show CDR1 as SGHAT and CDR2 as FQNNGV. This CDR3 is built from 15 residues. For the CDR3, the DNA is TGTGCCAGCAGCGACACAGGGTCTGGGCCAGATACGCAGTATTTT. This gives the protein CASSDTGSGPDTQYF.

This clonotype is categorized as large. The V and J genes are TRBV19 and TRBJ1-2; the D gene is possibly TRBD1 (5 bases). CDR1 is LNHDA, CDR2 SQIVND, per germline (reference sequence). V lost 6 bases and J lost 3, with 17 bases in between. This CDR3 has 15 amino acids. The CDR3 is CASSLDSGVYYGYTF. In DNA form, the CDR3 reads TGTGCCAGTAGCCTCGATTCGGGGGTGTACTATGGCTACACCTTC.

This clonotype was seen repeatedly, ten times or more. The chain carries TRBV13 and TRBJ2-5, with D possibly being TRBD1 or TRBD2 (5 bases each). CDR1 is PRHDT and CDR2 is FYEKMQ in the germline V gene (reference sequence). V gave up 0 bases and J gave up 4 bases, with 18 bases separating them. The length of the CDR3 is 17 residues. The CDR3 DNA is TGTGCCAGCAGCTTAGGGGGACCGCACATAGGTGGAGAGACCCAGTACTTC. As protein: CASSLGGPHIGGETQYF.

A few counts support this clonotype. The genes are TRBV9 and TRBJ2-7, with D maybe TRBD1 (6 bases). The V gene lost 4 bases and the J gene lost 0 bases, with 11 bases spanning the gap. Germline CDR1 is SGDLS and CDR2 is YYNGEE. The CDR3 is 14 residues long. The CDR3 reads CASSSGQSSYEQYF. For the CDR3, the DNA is TGTGCCAGCAGCTCCGGACAGAGCTCCTACGAGCAGTACTTC. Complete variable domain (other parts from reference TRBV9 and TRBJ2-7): DSGVTQTPKHLITATGQRVTLRCSPRSGDLSVYWYQQSLDQGLQFLIQYYNGEERAKGNILERFSAQQFPDLHSELNLSSLELGDSALYFCASSSGQSSYEQYFGPGTRLTVT.

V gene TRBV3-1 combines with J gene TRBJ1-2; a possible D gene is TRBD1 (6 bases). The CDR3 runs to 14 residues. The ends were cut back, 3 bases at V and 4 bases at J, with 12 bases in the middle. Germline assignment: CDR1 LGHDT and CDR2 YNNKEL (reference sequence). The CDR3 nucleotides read TGTGCCAGCAGCCAGGGCCGGGACACCTATGGCTACACCTTC. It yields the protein CASSQGRDTYGYTF.

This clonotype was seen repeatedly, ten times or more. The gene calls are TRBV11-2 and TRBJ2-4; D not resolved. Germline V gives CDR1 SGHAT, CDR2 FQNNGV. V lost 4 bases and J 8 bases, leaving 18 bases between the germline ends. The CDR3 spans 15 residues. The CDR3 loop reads CASSSPRLGRDIQYF. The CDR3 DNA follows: TGTGCCAGCAGCTCGCCTAGACTGGGAAGGGACATTCAGTACTTC.